This entry lists 21 T cell receptor beta chains sequenced from one sample in a study of cytomegalovirus exposure and HLA in healthy donors. PCR used 60 Vbeta primers and 13 Jbeta primers. TCRdb's table, derived via immunoSEQ multiplex PCR, lists solely in-frame clones and lacks some. Here the sample spans 110,000 to 150,000 clones, around 70% being singletons. The specimen was PBMCs. These receptors all stem from a woman in her fifties or sixties in good health and CMV-seropositive.

This chain uses TRBV29-1 with TRBJ2-1; the match to TRBD2 covers 7 bases. With V trimmed by 7 bases and J by 7 bases, 7 bases remained unmatched. Germline assignment: CDR1 SQVTM and CDR2 ANQGSEA. The CDR3 loop spans 12 amino acids. CDR3 DNA sequence: TGCAGCGGACTAGCTCGGTTGAATGAGCAGTTCTTC. Translated: CSGLARLNEQFF.

This clone was detected a few times. The gene calls are TRBV5-1 and TRBJ1-3; a weak D match, TRBD1 (6 bases). The CDR3 runs 15 residues. Trimming pared 4 bases from V and 3 bases from J, leaving 14 bases between. Germline V gene lookup returns CDR1 SGHRS and CDR2 YFSETQ. The CDR3 here is CASSTGYPGGNTIYF. Written as DNA, the CDR3 is TGCGCCAGCAGCACAGGGTATCCGGGTGGAAACACCATATATTTT.

The V and J genes are TRBV5-1 and TRBJ2-1; D remains unclear. V shed 0 bases and J shed 1 base, with 8 bases lying between them. CDR3 size: 15 residues. CDR1 SGHRS and CDR2 YFSETQ come from the germline V gene. The CDR3 loop is CASSLGRPSYNEQFF. In DNA, the CDR3 is TGCGCCAGCAGCTTGGGGAGACCTTCCTACAATGAGCAGTTCTTC.

This clone has a handful of counts. The rearrangement links TRBV29-1 to TRBJ2-5, with 10 bases aligning to TRBD2. Germline CDR1 and CDR2: SQVTM and ANQGSEA. The CDR3 is 14 amino acids. V was clipped by 6 bases and J by 2 bases; unmatched bases: 6. CDR3: CSVGGLAEQETQYF. The CDR3 DNA reads as TGCAGCGTCGGAGGACTAGCGGAGCAAGAGACCCAGTACTTC. The full variable domain, its missing parts supplied by reference TRBV29-1 and TRBJ2-5, is SAVISQKPSRDICQRGTSLTIQCQVDSQVTMMFWYRQQPGQSLTLIATANQGSEATYESGFVIDKFPISRPNLTFSTLTVSNMSPEDSSIYLCSVGGLAEQETQYFGPGTRLLVL.

V and J are TRBV19 and TRBJ1-1; D gene ambiguous. CDR1 and CDR2 (germline): LNHDA, SQIVND (reference sequence). V lost 3 bases, J lost 4 bases, and 18 bases lay in between. The CDR3 covers 16 residues. Here the CDR3 DNA reads TGTGCCAGTAGTATTTCGGCCCTAGGATTGGGCACTGAAGCTTTCTTT. Amino acid sequence: CASSISALGLGTEAFF.

The V and J genes are TRBV2 and TRBJ1-4; D gene unclear. There are 12 residues in the CDR3. The V gene lost 2 bases and the J gene lost 7 bases, with 5 bases spanning the gap. Germline assignment: CDR1 SNHLY and CDR2 FYNNEI. This chain's CDR3 is CASSEHSEKLFF. CDR3 DNA sequence: TGTGCCAGCAGTGAACACAGTGAAAAACTGTTTTTT.

The chain couples TRBV2 to TRBJ1-2, with a possible D match to TRBD1 (6 bases). The germline V gene encodes CDR1 SNHLY and CDR2 FYNNEI. V lost 8 bases, J lost 8 bases, and 21 bases lay in between. This CDR3 has 14 residues. The CDR3 region has the DNA TGTGCCAGCCTGCCGGACAGCCGGTCCTCGGGCTACACCTTC. Translating it yields CASLPDSRSSGYTF.

The chain has TRBV5-1 and TRBJ1-1, with a tentative D call TRBD1 (6 bases). The CDR3 is 12 amino acids. The V gene's germline CDR1 is SGHRS and CDR2 YFSETQ. The V gene lost 6 bases and the J gene lost 5 bases, with 11 bases spanning the gap. The CDR3 DNA is TGCGCCAGCAAGGGGCAGGGGACTGAAGCTTTCTTT. It specifies CASKGQGTEAFF.

The V call is TRBV29-1, the J call TRBJ1-1, with 9 nucleotides matching TRBD1. The CDR3 runs 14 residues. V lost 7 bases and J lost 2; bases outside the gene matches: 8. Germline V gives CDR1 SQVTM, CDR2 ANQGSEA. Here the CDR3 reads CSAESTGGNTEAFF. As DNA, the CDR3 is TGCAGCGCCGAATCGACAGGGGGAAACACTGAAGCTTTCTTT.

J is TRBJ1-1 and V is TRBV6-5, with D perhaps matching TRBD1 (5 bases). The V gene lost 7 bases and the J gene lost 6 bases, with 18 bases spanning the gap. Germline CDR1 MNHEY, CDR2 SVGAGI. This CDR3 has 14 residues. The CDR3 here is CASTLGRGASEAFF. In DNA form, the CDR3 reads TGTGCCAGCACTCTAGGGAGGGGCGCCTCTGAAGCTTTCTTT.

The chain recombines TRBV11-2 with TRBJ2-5; 7 bases match TRBD2. The CDR3 extends over 13 amino acids. From germline, CDR1 is SGHAT and CDR2 FQNNGV. J was trimmed by 5 bases and V by 5 bases; bases with no gene match: 5. The chain's CDR3 is CASSRGLTETQYF. Written as DNA, the CDR3 is TGTGCCAGCAGCAGGGGACTAACGGAGACCCAGTACTTC.

There are a few counts of this clone. J is TRBJ1-3 and V is TRBV2, with 8 positions matching TRBD1. J gave up 4 bases and V 2 bases, and 10 bases lay outside the gene matches. Germline lookup yields CDR1 SNHLY and CDR2 FYNNEI. The CDR3 contains 17 residues. The CDR3: CASSEFGSTGVGNTIYF. As DNA, the CDR3 is TGTGCCAGCAGTGAATTTGGGTCGACAGGGGTAGGAAACACCATATATTTT.

The chain uses TRBV30 and TRBJ1-1; D uncertain. Between the trimmed V and J ends, which lost 4 bases and 5 bases, there was a span of 20 bases. The CDR3 is 15 residues long. Germline V CDR1 and CDR2: GTSNPN, SVGIG (reference sequence). DNA for the CDR3: TGTGCCTGGACACCCAAATGGGCCGGTATGACTGAAGCTTTCTTT. This sequence encodes CAWTPKWAGMTEAFF.

The chain has TRBV4-1 and TRBJ1-2; D gene uncertain. V gave up 0 bases and J gave up 5 bases, with 7 bases separating them. Germline values: CDR1 MGHRA, CDR2 YSYEKL. CDR3 length: 13 amino acids. The CDR3 reads CASSQETVYGYTF. The CDR3 nucleotides are TGCGCCAGCAGCCAAGAAACAGTGTATGGCTACACCTTC.

The chain employs TRBV7-9 and TRBJ1-4; possible D gene TRBD1, 5 bases. The CDR3 has 13 amino acids. Looked up from germline, CDR1 is SEHNR and CDR2 is FQNEAQ (reference sequence). V gave up 8 bases and J gave up 7 bases, with 14 bases separating them. This chain's CDR3 is CASSGRVGEKLFF. DNA of the CDR3: TGTGCCAGCTCGGGCAGGGTGGGTGAAAAACTGTTTTTT.

The V and J genes are TRBV5-1 and TRBJ1-2; unclear D gene. Deletions cut 0 bases from V and 4 bases from J, with 13 bases between. The CDR3 sequence is 15 residues long. Germline CDR1 SGHRS, CDR2 YFSETQ. The CDR3 here is CASSLVTDVTYGYTF. CDR3 nucleotide sequence: TGCGCCAGCAGCTTGGTTACAGATGTAACCTATGGCTACACCTTC. Together with reference TRBV5-1 and TRBJ1-2, the CDR3 gives the full variable domain: KAGVTQTPRYLIKTRGQQVTLSCSPISGHRSVSWYQQTPGQGLQFLFEYFSETQRNKGNFPGRFSGRQFSNSRSEMNVSTLELGDSALYLCASSLVTDVTYGYTFGSGTRLTVV.

V gene TRBV11-2 combines with J gene TRBJ2-5, with D possibly TRBD2 on 6 matching bases. The CDR3 has 13 amino acids. Germline loops: CDR1 SGHAT, CDR2 FQNNGV. V shed 3 bases and J shed 5 bases, with 10 bases lying between them. Written as DNA, the CDR3 is TGTGCCAGCAGCTTCAGGGAGGTCGAGACCCAGTACTTC. Protein: CASSFREVETQYF.

This CDR3 is CASTLTGELFF. The CDR3 DNA reads TGTGCCAGCACCCTCACCGGGGAGCTGTTTTTT. J is TRBJ2-2 and V is TRBV28, with D unresolved. Trimming took 7 bases from V and 4 from J, leaving 4 bases between them. CDR3 length equals 11 residues. CDR1 is MDHEN, CDR2 SYDVKM, per germline.

This rearrangement joins TRBV2 to TRBJ2-7; D not resolved. Germline V gene sequence: CDR1 SNHLY, CDR2 FYNNEI. This CDR3 has 11 residues. Trimming took 3 bases from V and 7 from J, leaving 7 bases between them. CDR3 sequence reads: CASSELEEQYF. The CDR3 DNA sequence: TGTGCCAGCAGTGAGTTAGAGGAGCAGTACTTC.

This clone was detected a few times. This sequence joins TRBV5-1 and TRBJ1-1; TRBD1 matches 8 bases. With V trimmed by 3 bases and J by 1 base, 5 bases remained unmatched. The CDR3 length is 15 residues. Germline values: CDR1 SGHRS, CDR2 YFSETQ. Here the CDR3 reads CASSSQGDWNTEAFF. The CDR3 DNA sequence: TGCGCCAGCAGCTCACAGGGGGACTGGAACACTGAAGCTTTCTTT.

The chain employs TRBV9 and TRBJ2-7, with D possibly TRBD2 on 5 matching bases. The CDR3 sequence is 13 residues long. The V end was cut by 4 bases, the J end by 7 bases, with 15 bases between. Germline V CDR1 and CDR2: SGDLS, YYNGEE. As DNA, the CDR3 is TGTGCCAGCAGCACCAACCTCTCGGGAGAGCAGTACTTC. Translation gives CASSTNLSGEQYF.